This T cell receptor (beta chain) is from a study of technical replicates of blood from several donors. V lost 0 bases and J lost 9, with 6 bases in between. This CDR3 has 11 residues. In germline, CDR1 is SGHNT, CDR2 YYREEE (reference sequence). Clones were read by immunoSEQ multiplex PCR, and TCRdb kept only the in-frame ones, dropping some. The table lists under 100,000 clones, 90% to 97% of them singletons. The sequenced sample was T cells isolated from PBMCs. This chain uses TRBV5-4 with TRBJ1-2; no reliable D call. The sequence derives from a human donor in good health. The CDR3 spells CASSLARSYTF. CDR3 nucleotides: TGTGCCAGCAGCTTGGCCAGGAGCTACACCTTC.